Sequencing of this T cell receptor (beta chain) was carried out in a study of shared clonotypes between healthy human individuals. CDR1 and CDR2 (germline): SQVTM, ANQGSEA. The CDR3 extends over 13 amino acids. Trimming took 7 bases from V and 1 from J, leaving 11 bases between them. Data came from immunoSEQ multiplex PCR; TCRdb stores just in-frame clones and leaves some out. This repertoire shows about 2,100,000 clones, just over 90% found once; its top ten account for 1.7%. Naive-designated CD8 cells lacked CD45RO, were positively enriched for CCR7, and omitted terminally differentiated effector memory CD45RA+ cells.

The receptor was derived from a man aged 18 to 29 in good health. Some clones in this sample may be carry-over from other donors' samples. The source material was naive CD8+ T cells from PBMCs. The V call is TRBV29-1, the J call TRBJ2-1, with D perhaps being TRBD1 or TRBD2 (5 bases each). The CDR3 DNA reads as TGCAGCGGATTGGGGGTTTCCTACAATGAGCAGTTCTTC. It yields the protein CSGLGVSYNEQFF.